This entry describes one TCR beta chain. The sample originates from a study of T cell changes during pregnancy in multiple sclerosis. TCRdb keeps only in-frame clones here, not all; method: immunoSEQ multiplex PCR. The sample yields fewer than 55,000 clones, 88% seen once. V shed 0 bases and J shed 0 bases, with 6 bases lying between them. Germline V CDR1 and CDR2: SGHTS, YDEGEE. The CDR3 sequence is 14 residues long. Specimen: CD8+ T cells from peripheral blood mononuclear cells, collected after pregnancy. The TCR sequence derives from a female donor in good health, enrolled as a control in a pregnancy study. The rearrangement joins TRBV5-8 to TRBJ1-1, with no clear D. The CDR3 DNA sequence: TGTGCCAGCAGCTTGGGAGGGTTGAACACTGAAGCTTTCTTT. Amino acid sequence: CASSLGGLNTEAFF.